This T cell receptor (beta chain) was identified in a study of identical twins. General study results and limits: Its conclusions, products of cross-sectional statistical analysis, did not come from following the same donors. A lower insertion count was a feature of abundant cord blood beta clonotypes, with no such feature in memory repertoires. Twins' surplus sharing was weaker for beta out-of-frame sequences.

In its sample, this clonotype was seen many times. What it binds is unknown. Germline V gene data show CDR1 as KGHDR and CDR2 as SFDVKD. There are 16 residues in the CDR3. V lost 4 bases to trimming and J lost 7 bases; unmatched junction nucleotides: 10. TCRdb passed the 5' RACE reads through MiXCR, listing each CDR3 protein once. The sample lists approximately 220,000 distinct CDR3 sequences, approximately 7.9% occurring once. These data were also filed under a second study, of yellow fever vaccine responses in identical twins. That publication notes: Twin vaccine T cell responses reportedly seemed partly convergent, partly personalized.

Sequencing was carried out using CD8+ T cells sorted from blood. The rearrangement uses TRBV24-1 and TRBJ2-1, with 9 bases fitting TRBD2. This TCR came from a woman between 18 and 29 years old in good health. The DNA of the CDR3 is TGTGCCACCAGTGAGTATAGCGGGAGCGCCCTAAATGAGCAGTTCTTC. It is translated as CATSEYSGSALNEQFF.